This passage covers 18 T cell receptor beta chains from one sample sequenced in a study of blood T cell repertoires in COVID-19. The assay was immunoSEQ multiplex PCR, and TCRdb's table has in-frame clones only and misses some. The data show 100,000 to 130,000 clones, around 89% seen once. The sequencing input was peripheral blood. These receptors were collected from a man in his fifties or sixties with active or convalescent COVID-19.

The chain couples TRBV9 to TRBJ1-4; D not certain. This CDR3 spans 15 amino acids. V dropped 4 bases and J dropped 8 bases, with 18 bases sitting between them. Per the germline V gene, CDR1 is SGDLS and CDR2 is YYNGEE. Here the CDR3 DNA reads TGTGCCAGCAGCCCCACGGGAACCCCGAGGGAAAAACTGTTTTTT. It specifies CASSPTGTPREKLFF.

The chain carries TRBV2 and TRBJ1-6; TRBD1 might be the D (5 bases). CDR3 size: 15 residues. Germline-derived CDR1 and CDR2 are SNHLY and FYNNEI. Trimming pared 3 bases from V and 4 bases from J, leaving 10 bases between. The CDR3 bases are TGTGCCAGCAGTGATCGGGGGGGGTATAATTCACCCCTCCACTTT. Translating it yields CASSDRGGYNSPLHF.

V gene TRBV19 combines with J gene TRBJ1-1; D is possibly TRBD1 (5 bases). V lost 5 bases and J 1 base, leaving 11 bases between the germline ends. Per germline, CDR1 LNHDA and CDR2 SQIVND (reference sequence). CDR3 length equals 14 residues. The CDR3 spells CASSWGRGNTEAFF. CDR3 sequence (DNA): TGTGCCAGTAGTTGGGGCCGCGGGAACACTGAAGCTTTCTTT.

The V call is TRBV5-1, the J call TRBJ2-7, with D possibly matching TRBD2 (5 bases). V was pared by 4 bases and J by 5 bases, with 31 bases between. The V gene's germline CDR1 is SGHRS and CDR2 YFSETQ. This CDR3 is built from 19 residues. For the CDR3, the DNA is TGCGCCAGCAGCGGGCGGTCAGCCCGAAGGGCGGGTCCCCCACACGAGCAGTACTTC. It codes for CASSGRSARRAGPPHEQYF.

This clone was seen just once. CDR3 bases: TGTGCCAGCAGTGCGGGACAGAGTAATTCACCCCTCCACTTT. This sequence encodes CASSAGQSNSPLHF. J is TRBJ1-6 and V is TRBV28; TRBD1 agrees at 7 bases. V lost 5 bases and J lost 6; bases outside the gene matches: 4. Germline CDR1 is MDHEN and CDR2 is SYDVKM. The CDR3 sequence is 14 residues long.

The genes are TRBV5-1 and TRBJ2-4, with TRBD1 matching 9 bases. This CDR3 region has 16 residues. Trimming at V came to 0 bases and at J to 0 bases, leaving 1 base not matched to a gene. Germline assignment: CDR1 SGHRS and CDR2 YFSETQ. This CDR3 reads CASSLGDRAAKNIQYF. The CDR3 DNA reads as TGCGCCAGCAGCTTGGGGGACAGGGCAGCCAAAAACATTCAGTACTTC.

This CDR3 reads CASFGPRAYEQYF. The CDR3 bases are TGTGCCAGCTTCGGCCCCAGGGCGTACGAGCAGTACTTC. V usage is TRBV28 and J usage is TRBJ2-7; maybe TRBD1 (5 bases). CDR1 is MDHEN, CDR2 SYDVKM, per germline. V shed 8 bases and J shed 4 bases, with 15 bases lying between them. The CDR3 totals 13 residues.

The chain's CDR3 is CSARRSEKLFF. The CDR3 DNA reads as TGCAGTGCTAGGCGGAGCGAAAAACTGTTTTTT. The V and J genes are TRBV20-1 and TRBJ1-4; unclear D gene. The CDR3 loop spans 11 amino acids. The germline V gene encodes CDR1 DFQATT and CDR2 SNEGSKA (reference sequence). Trimming removed 3 bases at V and 8 bases at J, with 7 bases between.

The chain couples TRBV6-2 or TRBV6-3 to TRBJ1-1, with TRBD1 matching 7 bases. This CDR3 spans 15 amino acids. The V gene's germline CDR1 is MNHEY and CDR2 SVGEGT. Trimming took 2 bases from V and 1 from J; bases not matched to a gene: 4. CDR3 loop: CASSYRQGPNTEAFF. The CDR3 DNA sequence: TGTGCCAGCAGTTACAGACAGGGTCCGAACACTGAAGCTTTCTTT.

This clone is a singleton in its sample. The chain employs TRBV15 and TRBJ2-7; unclear D gene. The CDR3 runs 13 residues. The V end lost 0 bases, the J end lost 4 bases, and 7 bases lay between the germline ends. Germline assignment: CDR1 LNHNV and CDR2 YYDKDF (reference sequence). The chain's CDR3 is CATSRDPNYEQYF. CDR3 bases: TGTGCCACCAGCAGAGACCCAAATTACGAGCAGTACTTC.

This chain connects TRBV6-4 to TRBJ1-2; 11 positions agree with TRBD1. From germline, CDR1 is MRHNA and CDR2 SNTAGT. J gave up 6 bases and V 6 bases, and 3 bases lay outside the gene matches. The CDR3 length is 13 residues. DNA of the CDR3: TGTGCCAGCAGCAAGGGACAGGGGGATGGCTACACCTTC. This gives the protein CASSKGQGDGYTF.

The table lists this clone with a count of one. The chain is built from TRBV5-1 and TRBJ2-7; D is possibly TRBD1 (6 bases). The germline gives CDR1 SGHRS, CDR2 YFSETQ. CDR3 length equals 16 residues. Trimming took off 3 bases at V and 2 bases at J, with 18 bases between the two ends. CDR3 region: CASSWRPGQETYEQYF. The CDR3 coding sequence is TGCGCCAGCAGCTGGAGACCGGGACAAGAAACCTACGAGCAGTACTTC.

This clone was observed once. V is TRBV6-5 and J is TRBJ1-1; D gene unclear. V was cut by 10 bases and J by 4 bases, with 22 bases left in between. The CDR3 has 15 residues. The germline CDR1 and CDR2 sequences are MNHEY and SVGAGI. The CDR3 protein is CATLILGSWGTEAFF. CDR3 DNA: TGTGCCACCTTGATATTGGGGAGCTGGGGCACTGAAGCTTTCTTT.

The gene calls are TRBV20-1 and TRBJ1-2; D unresolved. The CDR3 is 13 amino acids. Trimming removed 3 bases at V and 4 bases at J, with 12 bases between. Germline CDR1 and CDR2: DFQATT and SNEGSKA (reference sequence). CDR3 DNA: TGCAGTGCTAGTGGAGGTGCAACCTATGGCTACACCTTC. Translated, it gives CSASGGATYGYTF.

In DNA, the CDR3 is TGTGCCAGCACCCAGGGCTTCAGGGACTACAATGAGCAGTTCTTC. The encoded protein is CASTQGFRDYNEQFF. The chain has TRBV28 and TRBJ2-1, with TRBD1 as a possible D gene (5 bases). Germline assignment: CDR1 MDHEN and CDR2 SYDVKM. The CDR3 spans 15 residues. V was pared by 7 bases and J by 3 bases, with 16 bases between.

The J gene is TRBJ1-2, the V gene TRBV20-1, with no clear D. With 6 bases removed from V and 8 bases from J, the gap between germline ends came to 13 bases. Germline V gene lookup returns CDR1 DFQATT and CDR2 SNEGSKA (reference sequence). The CDR3 is 11 amino acids. As DNA, the CDR3 is TGCAGTGCCCTCCCACGGTACGGCTACACCTTC. It specifies CSALPRYGYTF.

This chain uses TRBV19 with TRBJ1-2; no definite D call. The CDR3 runs to 13 residues. Per the germline V gene, CDR1 is LNHDA and CDR2 is SQIVND (reference sequence). Trimming took off 5 bases at V and 2 bases at J, with 9 bases between the two ends. The CDR3 reads CASSRGYNYGYTF. The CDR3 nucleotides are TGTGCCAGTAGTCGGGGATACAACTATGGCTACACCTTC.

In its sample, this clone was seen a few times. This rearrangement joins TRBV6-2 or TRBV6-3 to TRBJ1-2; D remains unclear. Germline V gene data show CDR1 as MNHEY and CDR2 as SVGEGT. This CDR3 has 15 amino acids. Trimming took off 2 bases at V and 8 bases at J, with 18 bases between the two ends. DNA of the CDR3: TGTGCCAGCAGTTACCGTTTACCGAGAGGAAACGGCTACACCTTC. It encodes CASSYRLPRGNGYTF.